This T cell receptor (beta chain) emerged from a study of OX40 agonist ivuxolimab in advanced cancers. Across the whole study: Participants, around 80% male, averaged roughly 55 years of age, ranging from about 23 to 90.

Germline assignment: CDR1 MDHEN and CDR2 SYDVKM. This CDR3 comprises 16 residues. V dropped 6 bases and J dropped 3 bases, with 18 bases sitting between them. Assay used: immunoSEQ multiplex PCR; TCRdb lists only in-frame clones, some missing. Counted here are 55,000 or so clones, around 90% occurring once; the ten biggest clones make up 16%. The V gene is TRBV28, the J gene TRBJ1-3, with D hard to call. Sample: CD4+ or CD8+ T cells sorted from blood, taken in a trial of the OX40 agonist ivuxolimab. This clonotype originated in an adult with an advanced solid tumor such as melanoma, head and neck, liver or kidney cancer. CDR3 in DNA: TGTGCCAGCAGCGGGCCGACGGGAACCCATGGAAACACCATATATTTT. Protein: CASSGPTGTHGNTIYF.